Included here is one T cell receptor beta chain sequence, with context. Its antigen is not identified. The data were taken from a study of graft-versus-host responses after intestinal transplantation. Whole-study findings and limits: Investigators detected GvH clones in recipient marrow, with some emerging earlier in ileum or blood.

Clones were read by immunoSEQ multiplex PCR, and TCRdb kept only the in-frame ones, dropping some. Of some 87,000 clones listed, over 85% are singletons. Trimming cost V 3 bases and J 0 bases; bases outside gene matches: 2. Germline loops: CDR1 MNHEY, CDR2 SMNVEV (reference sequence). The CDR3 length is 15 residues. The chain combines TRBV27 with TRBJ2-7; 10 bases line up with TRBD1. The clonotype originates from a human donor who received an intestinal transplant. Here the sequenced sample was unstimulated CD4+ T cells sorted from spleen or lymph node cells, taken before intestinal transplant. This CDR3 reads CASSLGQGFSYEQYF. CDR3 nucleotides: TGTGCCAGCAGTTTGGGACAGGGGTTCTCCTACGAGCAGTACTTC.